This TCR beta chain came from a study of T cells in Graves' hyperthyroidism and ophthalmopathy. Amplification of TCR beta CDR3 regions used RNA as the template. HTBI primers were used for first-round RT-PCR of the TCR CDR3. Each CDR3 protein is one row after TCRdb ran MiXCR on the multiplex PCR reads. The sample contains more than 550,000 distinct CDR3 sequences, roughly 17% of which appear only once. Germline assignment: CDR1 KGHDR and CDR2 SFDVKD. The CDR3 covers 15 residues. Between the trimmed V and J ends, which lost 9 bases and 0 bases, there was a span of 17 bases. This clonotype was detected many times.

The specimen sequenced was blood. This clonotype originated in a man aged 45-60 years with Graves' hyperthyroidism. The chain combines TRBV24-1 with TRBJ2-7; D call uncertain. Here the CDR3 reads CATPLPSSSSYEQYF. CDR3 nucleotide sequence: TGTGCCACCCCGCTCCCCAGTTCAAGCTCCTACGAGCAGTACTTC.